The 15 T cell receptor beta chains reported below all come from one sample, sequenced in a study of Ad26.COV2.S vaccination and SARS-CoV-2 variants. The data were produced by immunoSEQ multiplex PCR, yet TCRdb's version contains in-frame clones alone and is incomplete. The table lists some 180,000 clones, around nine tenths of them singletons, with approximately 6% in the top ten. This material consisted of peripheral blood, taken after recovery from COVID-19. The receptor set was obtained from a human donor who had recovered from COVID-19.

V is TRBV6-6 and J is TRBJ2-5; TRBD1 might be the D (6 bases). V was cut by 7 bases and J by 5 bases, with 14 bases left in between. The V gene's germline CDR1 is MNHNY and CDR2 SVGAGI (reference sequence). The CDR3 consists of 13 residues. The DNA of the CDR3 is TGTGCCAGCACCCCGGGACAATGGGAGACCCAGTACTTC. Protein: CASTPGQWETQYF.

The chain employs TRBV24-1 and TRBJ1-5; TRBD1 matches at 7 bases. Per germline, CDR1 KGHDR and CDR2 SFDVKD. This CDR3 is built from 15 residues. Germline trimming cut 10 bases from V and 9 bases from J; bases unmatched to any gene: 17. CDR3 region: CATGGETGPKPPQHF. DNA for the CDR3: TGTGCCACAGGTGGGGAGACAGGGCCAAAACCGCCCCAGCATTTT.

The rearrangement links TRBV6-5 to TRBJ1-4; possibly TRBD1 for D (6 bases). V was shortened by 2 bases and J by 7 bases, with 17 bases between the two germline ends. CDR3 size: 16 residues. Germline V gene lookup returns CDR1 MNHEY and CDR2 SVGAGI. CDR3 amino acids: CASSYDDSGGLEKLFF. The CDR3 bases are TGTGCCAGCAGTTACGACGACTCCGGGGGCCTTGAAAAACTGTTTTTT.

The chain couples TRBV7-9 to TRBJ2-1, with D possibly matching TRBD1 (5 bases). The germline V gene encodes CDR1 SEHNR and CDR2 FQNEAQ (reference sequence). This CDR3 comprises 17 residues. Trimming stripped 0 bases from V and 0 bases from J, with 12 bases between. DNA for the CDR3: TGTGCCAGCAGCTTAGCCAAGGAACAGGACTCCTACAATGAGCAGTTCTTC. This gives the protein CASSLAKEQDSYNEQFF. Full variable domain (rest looked up from reference TRBV7-9 and TRBJ2-1): DTGVSQNPRHKITKRGQNVTFRCDPISEHNRLYWYRQTLGQGPEFLTYFQNEAQLEKSRLLSDRFSAERPKGSFSTLEIQRTEQGDSAMYLCASSLAKEQDSYNEQFFGPGTRLTVL.

The chain carries TRBV5-6 and TRBJ2-1, with 8 bases that match TRBD1. Looked up from germline, CDR1 is SGHDT and CDR2 is YYEEEE. The CDR3 is made up of 15 amino acids. Germline trimming cut 3 bases from V and 5 bases from J; bases unmatched to any gene: 7. Here the CDR3 reads CASSSLFRGHNEQFF. In DNA form, the CDR3 reads TGTGCCAGCAGCTCTCTGTTCAGGGGGCACAATGAGCAGTTCTTC.

In DNA form, the CDR3 reads TGTGCCAGCAGCGACAGGGGCGGCTACACCTTC. Amino acid sequence: CASSDRGGYTF. The V gene is TRBV6-5, the J gene TRBJ1-2; 8 bases agree with TRBD1. The CDR3 runs 11 residues. V lost 6 bases, J lost 8 bases, and 2 bases stayed unmatched. CDR1 MNHEY and CDR2 SVGAGI come from the germline V gene.

The chain couples TRBV9 to TRBJ1-1; D unresolved. V shed 0 bases and J shed 0 bases, with 6 bases lying between them. Germline CDR1 SGDLS, CDR2 YYNGEE. This CDR3 has 14 residues. The CDR3 DNA sequence: TGTGCCAGCAGCGTAGAGGAGATGAACACTGAAGCTTTCTTT. It yields the protein CASSVEEMNTEAFF. The entire variable domain, with the rest obtained from reference TRBV9 and TRBJ1-1, is as follows: DSGVTQTPKHLITATGQRVTLRCSPRSGDLSVYWYQQSLDQGLQFLIQYYNGEERAKGNILERFSAQQFPDLHSELNLSSLELGDSALYFCASSVEEMNTEAFFGQGTRLTVV.

The rearrangement uses TRBV2 and TRBJ1-5; the D is unclear. Germline lookup yields CDR1 SNHLY and CDR2 FYNNEI. V was clipped by 1 base and J by 0 bases, with 7 bases between them. The length of the CDR3 is 15 residues. Here the CDR3 reads CASSEGQVSNQPQHF. The CDR3, as DNA: TGTGCCAGCAGTGAAGGGCAGGTTAGCAATCAGCCCCAGCATTTT.

The chain is built from TRBV10-1 and TRBJ2-1; no clear D. Trimming took 3 bases from V and 0 from J, leaving 12 bases between them. The CDR3 contains 16 residues. CDR1 is WNHNN and CDR2 is SYGVQD in the germline V gene (reference sequence). CDR3 nucleotide sequence: TGCGCCAGCAGTGACCACCAGGATACCTCCTACAATGAGCAGTTCTTC. Translation gives CASSDHQDTSYNEQFF.

This rearrangement joins TRBV4-2 to TRBJ2-3; no clear D gene. CDR3 length: 15 residues. V was pared by 1 base and J by 0 bases, with 8 bases between. The germline V gene encodes CDR1 LGHNA and CDR2 YNFKEQ. This CDR3 is CASSQVSASTDTQYF. CDR3 nucleotides: TGTGCCAGCAGCCAAGTAAGCGCTAGCACAGATACGCAGTATTTT.

The chain combines TRBV14 with TRBJ2-2; no definite D call. This CDR3 contains 14 residues. Trimming took off 1 base at V and 5 bases at J, with 8 bases between the two ends. Germline loops: CDR1 SGHDN, CDR2 FVKESK. CDR3 DNA: TGTGCCAGCAGCCAAGGCCTAGGGACCGGGGAGCTGTTTTTT. Translated: CASSQGLGTGELFF.

The chain employs TRBV10-3 and TRBJ1-1; possible D gene TRBD1, 5 bases. The CDR3 runs to 13 residues. The germline V and J ends were trimmed by 6 bases and 0 bases, with 8 bases remaining between them. In germline, CDR1 is ENHRY, CDR2 SYGVKD. The CDR3 reads CAIRGDLNTEAFF. DNA for the CDR3: TGTGCCATCAGAGGGGACCTGAACACTGAAGCTTTCTTT.

The gene calls are TRBV5-1 and TRBJ2-2; either TRBD1 or TRBD2 may fit D (5 bases each). The germline V gene encodes CDR1 SGHRS and CDR2 YFSETQ. The CDR3 is made up of 16 amino acids. Trimming took 1 base from V and 1 from J, leaving 11 bases between them. The chain's CDR3 is CASSLRGGQNTGELFF. Here the CDR3 DNA reads TGCGCCAGCAGCTTGCGGGGCGGTCAGAACACCGGGGAGCTGTTTTTT.

This clone has a count of ten or more. The chain employs TRBV5-1 and TRBJ1-2, with D maybe TRBD1 (6 bases). V lost 2 bases, J lost 7 bases, and 30 bases lay in between. Germline-derived CDR1 and CDR2 are SGHRS and YFSETQ. The CDR3 consists of 19 residues. In DNA form, the CDR3 reads TGCGCCAGCAGCTTACCGGGGGGCACATCCTACCCCCAAGTGGGTGGCTACACCTTC. As protein: CASSLPGGTSYPQVGGYTF.

This chain uses TRBV10-3 with TRBJ2-1; no definite D call. Germline V gene data show CDR1 as ENHRY and CDR2 as SYGVKD. Trimming left V 4 bases short and J 10 bases short, with 8 bases between. The CDR3 is 11 amino acids. The CDR3 is CAISADWEQFF. The CDR3 coding sequence is TGTGCCATCAGTGCTGACTGGGAGCAGTTCTTC.